This TCR beta chain was documented in a study of blood T cell repertoires in COVID-19. V was pared by 6 bases and J by 4 bases, with 7 bases of the junction left unmatched. The CDR3 has 13 amino acids. Germline CDR1 SQVTM, CDR2 ANQGSEA. Methods used by the authors: Reference gene primer amplification gave nucleated cell count estimates. Here immunoSEQ multiplex PCR was the method, and the copy in TCRdb shows in-frame clones only, minus some. Clonal size and the V and J genes are those of that table, whereas D and trimming came from the DNA. The repertoire has 150,000 to 200,000 clones, just under 90% of them found once; the top ten carry around 12%.

The receptor was isolated from a woman between 65 and 79 years old with COVID-19, enrolled during active disease. Sequencing was carried out using peripheral blood. V gene TRBV29-1 combines with J gene TRBJ1-2; TRBD1 matches at 8 bases. The CDR3 protein is CSVSTGVGYGYTF. DNA for the CDR3: TGCAGCGTATCGACAGGGGTAGGCTATGGCTACACCTTC.